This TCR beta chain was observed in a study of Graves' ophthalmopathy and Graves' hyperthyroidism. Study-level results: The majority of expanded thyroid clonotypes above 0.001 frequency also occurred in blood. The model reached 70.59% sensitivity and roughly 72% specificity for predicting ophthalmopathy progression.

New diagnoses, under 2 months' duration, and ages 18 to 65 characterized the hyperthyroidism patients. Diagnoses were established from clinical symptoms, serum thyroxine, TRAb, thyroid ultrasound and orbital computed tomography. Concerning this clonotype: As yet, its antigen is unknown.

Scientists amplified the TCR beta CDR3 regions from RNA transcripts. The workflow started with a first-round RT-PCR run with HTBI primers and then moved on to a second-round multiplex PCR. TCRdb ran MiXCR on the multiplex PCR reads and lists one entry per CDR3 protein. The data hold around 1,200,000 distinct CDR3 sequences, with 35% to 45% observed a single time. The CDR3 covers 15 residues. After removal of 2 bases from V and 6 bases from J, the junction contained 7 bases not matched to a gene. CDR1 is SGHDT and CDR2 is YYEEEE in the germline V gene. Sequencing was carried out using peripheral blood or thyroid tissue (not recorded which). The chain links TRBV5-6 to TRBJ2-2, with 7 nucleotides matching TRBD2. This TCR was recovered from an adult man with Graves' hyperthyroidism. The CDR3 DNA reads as TGTGCCAGCAGCTTTCGGCCCCTAGCGGCCGGGGAGCTGTTTTTT. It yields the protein CASSFRPLAAGELFF.